This T cell receptor (beta chain) was retrieved from a study of CXCR3-negative and CXCR3-positive naive CD8 T cells (dated 2019 in TCRdb). In the study overall: In total, 120 million to 150 million TRB reads were obtained, which works out to roughly 1.5 +/- 0.3 million reads per library. Naive subsets from roughly 5 donors and memory cells from 3 donors were included in the TRBV-TRBJ cluster analysis. Diversity and physicochemical repertoire analyses were performed on approximately 10 donors pooled from two independent experiments. Overall study results and their limits: Both naive subsets had comparably high repertoire diversity, while memory CD8+ T cells had much lower repertoire diversity. TRBV-TRBJ usage was similar between naive CXCR3-negative and CXCR3-positive cells from the same donor, while memory cells showed distinct patterns. Surface CD5, linked to self-reactivity in mice, was comparable between naive subsets; TCR interaction strength was therefore also inferred from TRB CDR3 physicochemical properties. Compared with CXCR3-negative naive cells, CXCR3-positive naive cells had TRB CDR3s with higher hydrophobicity (lower Kidera factor 4), lower energy, and higher strength and volume indices. Freshly isolated PBMCs were used for most assays because CXCR3 expression went down partially after cryopreservation.

The germline V gene provides CDR1 MNHEY and CDR2 SVGEGT. Reading from cysteine to phenylalanine, the CDR3 counts 15 amino acids. The nucleotide record is missing. TCRdb lists the instrument as NextSeq 550. The Human TCR Profiling Kit (MiLaboratory) was used to make UMI-labeled 5' RACE TRB cDNA libraries. cDNA synthesis used the entire amount of extracted RNA, and PCR amplification then used the entire amount of cDNA produced. Libraries were prepared in parallel with an identical number of PCR cycles. In the original analysis: With a requirement of at least two reads per UMI, MIGEC and MiXCR extracted about 49,000 +/- 11,000 unique UMI-labeled TRB cDNA molecules per library. Each library averaged around 40,000 +/- 10,000 functional in-frame TRB CDR3 nucleotide clonotypes without stop codons. After downsampling to 5000 UMI-labeled TRB molecules per sample, diversity metrics, including normalized Shannon-Wiener and Chao1, were computed in VDJtools. For the central five CDR3 residues, VDJtools calculated physicochemical properties weighted by clonotype size, namely interaction energy, strength, volume and Kidera factor 4. Each CDR3 protein sequence appears as one entry after TCRdb reprocessed the reads, and no DNA is included. TCRdb assigned the V and J calls; the authors' analysis was not used. The sample table holds tens of thousands of distinct CDR3 sequences. Together, the top ten hold about 1.4% of the sample.

Comments on this clonotype: No antigen is known for it.

For every CD8+ T cell subset, some 310,000 cells were flow-sorted straight into RLT lysis buffer, and each subset was sorted in triplicate. To keep memory contaminants out, a stringent definition of naive CD8+ T cells was applied: CD45RO-CCR7+CD27+CD95-. Peripheral blood mononuclear cells were isolated from buffy coats by standard density gradient centrifugation. A FACSAria III was used to flow-sort naive CD8+ T cells into CXCR3-negative and CXCR3-positive populations. Total RNA was extracted from sorted cells using an RNeasy Mini Kit. The sample consisted of naive CXCR3- CD8+ T cells from blood. The intended sense of this specimen's cell subset or site label: CD45RO-CCR7+CD27+CD95- naive CD8+ T cells lacking CXCR3 (TNR3-). This clonotype was obtained from a human donor in good health. Some clones in this sample may be carry-over from other donors' samples. This chain is built from TRBV6-2 or TRBV6-3 and TRBJ2-2; TCRdb gives TRBD1 as the D gene, but with no DNA this cannot be confirmed. This receptor carries the CDR3 CASSFLTVYTGELFF.